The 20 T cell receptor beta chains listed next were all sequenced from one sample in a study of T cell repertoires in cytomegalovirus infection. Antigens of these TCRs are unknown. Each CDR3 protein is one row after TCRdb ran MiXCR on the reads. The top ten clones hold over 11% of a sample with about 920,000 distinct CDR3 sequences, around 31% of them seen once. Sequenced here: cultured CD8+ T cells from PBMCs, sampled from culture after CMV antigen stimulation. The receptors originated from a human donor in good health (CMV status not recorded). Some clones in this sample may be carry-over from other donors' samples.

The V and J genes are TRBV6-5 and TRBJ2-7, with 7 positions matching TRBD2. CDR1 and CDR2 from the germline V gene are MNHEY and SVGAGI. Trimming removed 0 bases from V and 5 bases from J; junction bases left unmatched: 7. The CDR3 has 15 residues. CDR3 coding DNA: TGTGCCAGCAGTTACTCGGGAGGGAGTAGCGACGAGCAGTACTTC. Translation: CASSYSGGSSDEQYF.

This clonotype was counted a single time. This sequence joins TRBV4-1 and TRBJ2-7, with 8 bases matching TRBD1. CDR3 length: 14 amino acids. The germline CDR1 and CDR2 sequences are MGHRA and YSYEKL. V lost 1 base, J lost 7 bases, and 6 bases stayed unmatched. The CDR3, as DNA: TGCGCCAGCAGCCAAGGGCAGGGGGCGAGTGAGCAGTACGTC. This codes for CASSQGQGASEQYV.

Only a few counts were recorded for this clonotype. CDR3 sequence (DNA): TGTGCCAGCAGCACCGGGACTAGCGGTGATCGGCAGTTCTTC. Its translation: CASSTGTSGDRQFF. The chain links TRBV7-3 to TRBJ2-1, with 11 positions matching TRBD2. Losses at the gene ends were 5 bases for V and 12 bases for J; bases not matched to a gene: 9. This CDR3 is built from 14 residues. Germline CDR1 reads SGHTA; CDR2 reads FQGTGA.

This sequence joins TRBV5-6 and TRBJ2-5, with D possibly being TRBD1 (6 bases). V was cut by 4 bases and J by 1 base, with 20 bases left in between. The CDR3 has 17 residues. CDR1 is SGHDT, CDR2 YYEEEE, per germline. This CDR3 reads CASSPGQIQLLQETQYF. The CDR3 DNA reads TGTGCCAGCAGCCCCGGACAGATCCAACTACTCCAAGAGACCCAGTACTTC.

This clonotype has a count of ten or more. Here the CDR3 DNA reads TGTGCCAGCAGTTCCCCGACTAGACAGGGAGGAACCTATGGCTACACCTTC. Amino acid sequence: CASSSPTRQGGTYGYTF. This chain joins TRBV12-3 or TRBV12-4 and TRBJ1-2, with 7 bases fitting TRBD1. J gave up 4 bases and V 4 bases, and 15 bases lay outside the gene matches. The CDR3 loop spans 17 amino acids.

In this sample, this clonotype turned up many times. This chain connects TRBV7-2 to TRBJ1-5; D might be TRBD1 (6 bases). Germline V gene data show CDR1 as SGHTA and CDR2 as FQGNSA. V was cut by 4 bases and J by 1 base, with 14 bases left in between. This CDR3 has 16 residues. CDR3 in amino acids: CASSSSGTTSNQPQHF. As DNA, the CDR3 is TGTGCCAGCAGCTCCTCCGGGACAACCAGCAATCAGCCCCAGCATTTT.

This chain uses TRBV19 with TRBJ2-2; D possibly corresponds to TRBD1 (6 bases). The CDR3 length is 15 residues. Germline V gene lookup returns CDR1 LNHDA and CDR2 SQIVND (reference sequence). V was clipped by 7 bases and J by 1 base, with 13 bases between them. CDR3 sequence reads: CASKPIRGNTGELFF. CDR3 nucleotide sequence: TGTGCCAGTAAGCCCATCAGGGGGAACACCGGGGAGCTGTTTTTT.

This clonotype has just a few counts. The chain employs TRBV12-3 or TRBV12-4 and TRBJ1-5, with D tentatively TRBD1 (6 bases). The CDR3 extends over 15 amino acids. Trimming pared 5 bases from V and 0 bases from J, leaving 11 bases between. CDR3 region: CASSTRQDSNQPQHF. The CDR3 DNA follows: TGTGCCAGCAGTACCAGACAGGATAGCAATCAGCCCCAGCATTTT.

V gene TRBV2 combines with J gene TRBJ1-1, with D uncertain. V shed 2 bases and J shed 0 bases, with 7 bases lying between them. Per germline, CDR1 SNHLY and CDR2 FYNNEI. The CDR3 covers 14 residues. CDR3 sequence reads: CASSEPVMNTEAFF. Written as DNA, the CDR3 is TGTGCCAGCAGTGAACCAGTCATGAACACTGAAGCTTTCTTT.

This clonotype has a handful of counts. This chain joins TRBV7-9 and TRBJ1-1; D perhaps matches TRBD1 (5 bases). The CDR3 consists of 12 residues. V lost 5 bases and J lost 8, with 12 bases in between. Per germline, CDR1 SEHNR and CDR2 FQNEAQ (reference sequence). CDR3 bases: TGTGCCAGCAGCCAAGACAGAACCGAAGCTTTCTTT. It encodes CASSQDRTEAFF.

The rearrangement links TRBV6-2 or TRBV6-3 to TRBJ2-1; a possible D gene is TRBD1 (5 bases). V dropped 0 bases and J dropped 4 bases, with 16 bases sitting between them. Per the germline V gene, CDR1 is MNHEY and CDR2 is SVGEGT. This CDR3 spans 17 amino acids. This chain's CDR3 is CASSYSAQGYSYNEQFF. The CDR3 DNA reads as TGTGCCAGCAGTTACTCAGCCCAGGGATACTCATACAATGAGCAGTTCTTC.

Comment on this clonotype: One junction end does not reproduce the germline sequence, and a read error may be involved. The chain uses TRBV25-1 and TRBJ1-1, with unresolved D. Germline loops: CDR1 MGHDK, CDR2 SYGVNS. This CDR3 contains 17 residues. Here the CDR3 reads CAGSEQRFLVSNTEAFF. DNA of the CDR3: TGTGCCGGCAGTGAACAACGGTTCCTGGTATCGAACACTGAAGCTTTCTTT.

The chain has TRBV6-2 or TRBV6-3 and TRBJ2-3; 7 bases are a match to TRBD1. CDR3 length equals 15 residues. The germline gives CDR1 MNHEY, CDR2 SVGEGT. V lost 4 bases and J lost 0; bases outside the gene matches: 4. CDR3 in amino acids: CASSWTGSSTDTQYF. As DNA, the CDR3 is TGTGCCAGCAGTTGGACAGGCTCTAGCACAGATACGCAGTATTTT.

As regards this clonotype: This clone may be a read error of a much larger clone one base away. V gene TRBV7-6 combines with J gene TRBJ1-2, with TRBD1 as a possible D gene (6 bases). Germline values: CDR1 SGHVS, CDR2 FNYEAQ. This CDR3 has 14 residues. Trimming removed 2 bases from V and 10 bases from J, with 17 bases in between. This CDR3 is CASSLLRWGRDYTF. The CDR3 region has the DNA TGTGCCAGCAGCTTACTACGCTGGGGGCGAGACTACACCTTC. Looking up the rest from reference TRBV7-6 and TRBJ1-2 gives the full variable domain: GAGVSQSPRYKVTKRGQDVALRCDPISGHVSLYWYRQALGQGPEFLTYFNYEAQQDKSGLPNDRFSAERPEGSISTLTIQRTEQRDSAMYRCASSLLRWGRDYTFGSGTRLTVV.

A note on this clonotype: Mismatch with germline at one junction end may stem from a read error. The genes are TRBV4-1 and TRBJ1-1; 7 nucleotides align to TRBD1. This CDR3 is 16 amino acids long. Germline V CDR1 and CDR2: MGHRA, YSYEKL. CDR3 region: CASSHEGRGLNTEAFF. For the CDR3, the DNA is TGTGCCAGCAGCCATGAGGGCAGGGGGTTGAACACTGAAGCTTTCTTT.

The CDR3 reads CASSHRRPPQGEKLFF. The CDR3 bases are TGTGCCAGCAGCCACCGTCGCCCCCCCCAGGGTGAAAAACTGTTTTTT. The chain carries TRBV7-4 and TRBJ1-4; tentative D call: TRBD1 (5 bases). This CDR3 contains 16 residues. Trimming took 5 bases from V and 7 from J, leaving 20 bases between them. Germline V gene sequence: CDR1 SGHVT, CDR2 SQSDAQ.

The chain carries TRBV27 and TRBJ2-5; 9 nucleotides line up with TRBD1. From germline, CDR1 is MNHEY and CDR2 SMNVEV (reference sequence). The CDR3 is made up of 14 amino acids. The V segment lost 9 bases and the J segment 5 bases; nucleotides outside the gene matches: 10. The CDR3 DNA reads TGTGCCAGTTCCGGGACAGGGCCATGGGAGACCCAGTACTTC. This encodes CASSGTGPWETQYF.

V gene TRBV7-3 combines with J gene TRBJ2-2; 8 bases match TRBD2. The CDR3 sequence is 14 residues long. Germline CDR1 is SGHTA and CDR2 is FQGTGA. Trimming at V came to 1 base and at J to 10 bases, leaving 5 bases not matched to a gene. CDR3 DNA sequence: TGTGCCAGCAGCTTAAACAACGGGGGGGCGGAGCTGTTTTTT. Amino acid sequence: CASSLNNGGAELFF.

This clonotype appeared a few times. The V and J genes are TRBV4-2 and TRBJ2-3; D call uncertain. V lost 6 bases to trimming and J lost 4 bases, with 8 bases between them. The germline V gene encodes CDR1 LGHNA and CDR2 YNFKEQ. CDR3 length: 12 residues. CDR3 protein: CASRGEADTQYF. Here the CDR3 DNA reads TGTGCCAGCAGGGGTGAGGCAGATACGCAGTATTTT.

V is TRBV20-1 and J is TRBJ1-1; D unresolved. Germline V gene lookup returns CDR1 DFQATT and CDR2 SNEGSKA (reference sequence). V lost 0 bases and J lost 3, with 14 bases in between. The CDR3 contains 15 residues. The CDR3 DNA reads TGCAGTGCTAGAGATTATAGGGAAAGGGACACTGAAGCTTTCTTT. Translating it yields CSARDYRERDTEAFF.